The source of this T cell receptor beta chain is a study of blood T cell repertoires in COVID-19. Study information: Some COVID-19 samples were acute and others convalescent; all came from the United States, Italy and Spain.

The CDR3 is 13 residues long. Germline CDR1 is MDHEN and CDR2 is SYDVKM. V shed 10 bases, J shed 9 bases, and the junction held 7 bases outside the gene matches. Original analysis: By means of reference gene primer amplification, nucleated cell counts were estimated. The assay was immunoSEQ multiplex PCR, and TCRdb's table has in-frame clones only and misses some. The V and J calls and clone size were taken over from that table, and D and trimming were inferred from the DNA. The repertoire holds 200,000 to 300,000 clones, 75% to 85% seen once, with roughly 5% in the top ten. J is TRBJ2-1 and V is TRBV28; 12 positions agree with TRBD2. This TCR derives from a human donor in a cohort sampled during active COVID-19. The sequencing sample was made of peripheral blood. DNA for the CDR3: TGTGCCATACTAGCGGGAGGAGAGGTTGAGCAGTTCTTC. As protein: CAILAGGEVEQFF.